One and the same sample provided the 24 T cell receptor beta chains below, sequenced in a study of cytomegalovirus exposure and HLA in healthy donors. Amplification used 60 Vbeta primers and 13 Jbeta primers. Using immunoSEQ multiplex PCR, the repertoire was profiled, and TCRdb retains in-frame clones only, with some absent. The sample gives hundreds of thousands of clones, approximately 82% of which show up once; 0.58% is in the top ten. The source material was PBMCs. The receptors stem from a woman in her thirties or forties in good health and CMV-seronegative.

V is TRBV15 and J is TRBJ1-1, with a tentative D call TRBD1 (5 bases). CDR3 size: 15 residues. Trimming pared 0 bases from V and 3 bases from J, leaving 11 bases between. Per germline, CDR1 LNHNV and CDR2 YYDKDF (reference sequence). CDR3 bases: TGTGCCACCAGCAGAGATCGCTGGGGGGACACTGAAGCTTTCTTT. Translating it yields CATSRDRWGDTEAFF.

The genes are TRBV9 and TRBJ1-2; 7 bases agree with TRBD1. J lost 0 bases, V lost 3 bases, and 5 bases had no gene match. The length of the CDR3 is 15 residues. CDR1 is SGDLS and CDR2 is YYNGEE in the germline V gene. CDR3 bases: TGTGCCAGCAGCGGAGGGACAGTAGCTAACTATGGCTACACCTTC. Its translation is CASSGGTVANYGYTF. Variable domain in full (rest from reference TRBV9 and TRBJ1-2): DSGVTQTPKHLITATGQRVTLRCSPRSGDLSVYWYQQSLDQGLQFLIQYYNGEERAKGNILERFSAQQFPDLHSELNLSSLELGDSALYFCASSGGTVANYGYTFGSGTRLTVV.

J is TRBJ2-1 and V is TRBV19, with TRBD1 identical over 10 bases. Germline V gives CDR1 LNHDA, CDR2 SQIVND (reference sequence). The CDR3 length is 13 residues. V dropped 6 bases and J dropped 8; count of bases not matched to a gene: 4. CDR3 sequence: CASRRDRGHEQFF. For the CDR3, the DNA is TGTGCCAGTAGGCGGGACAGGGGACATGAGCAGTTCTTC. The complete variable domain, with remaining parts taken from reference TRBV19 and TRBJ2-1, reads DGGITQSPKYLFRKEGQNVTLSCEQNLNHDAMYWYRQDPGQGLRLIYYSQIVNDFQKGDIAEGYSVSREKKESFPLTVTSAQKNPTAFYLCASRRDRGHEQFFGPGTRLTVL.

The chain uses TRBV7-9 and TRBJ2-7; perhaps TRBD2 as D (6 bases). The CDR3 loop spans 14 amino acids. V lost 4 bases and J 0 bases, leaving 10 bases between the germline ends. Germline-derived CDR1 and CDR2 are SEHNR and FQNEAQ (reference sequence). CDR3 residues: CASSWAGPSYEQYF. In nucleotides, the CDR3 is TGTGCCAGCAGCTGGGCGGGGCCCTCCTACGAGCAGTACTTC.

V and J are TRBV29-1 and TRBJ2-7; TRBD1 aligns across 8 bases. With 3 bases clipped from V and 3 bases from J, the junction kept 4 bases outside the gene matches. Germline-derived CDR1 and CDR2 are SQVTM and ANQGSEA. The CDR3 is 13 amino acids. This chain's CDR3 is CSVDAGQGYEQYF. The DNA for the CDR3 is TGCAGCGTTGACGCCGGACAGGGCTACGAGCAGTACTTC.

This chain links TRBV27 with TRBJ2-2, with TRBD2 matching 8 bases. J lost 6 bases, V lost 3 bases, and 3 bases had no gene match. CDR1 is MNHEY and CDR2 is SMNVEV in the germline V gene (reference sequence). CDR3 length: 14 amino acids. In DNA form, the CDR3 reads TGTGCCAGCAGTTTTGGACTAGCTCCCGGGGAGCTGTTTTTT. This sequence encodes CASSFGLAPGELFF.

This clone was seen just once. The rearrangement joins TRBV5-1 to TRBJ2-7; 13 bases are a match to TRBD2. Germline V gene data show CDR1 as SGHRS and CDR2 as YFSETQ. The CDR3 is made up of 15 amino acids. Trimming took 7 bases from V and 6 from J; bases not matched to a gene: 10. The CDR3 DNA sequence: TGCGCCAGCGGACTAGCGGGGGCCACGAGCGGCGAGCAGTACTTC. It codes for CASGLAGATSGEQYF.

A few counts support this clone. The sample holds other DNA sequences that translate to the same CDR3. V usage is TRBV20-1 and J usage is TRBJ1-2; 7 bases map to TRBD1. J gave up 4 bases and V 6 bases, and 2 bases lay outside the gene matches. Looked up from germline, CDR1 is DFQATT and CDR2 is SNEGSKA (reference sequence). CDR3 size: 11 residues. The CDR3 DNA is TGCAGTGCGAGGACAGGCTATGGCTACACCTTC. Translating gives CSARTGYGYTF.

The chain carries TRBV10-1 and TRBJ1-1, with 9 bases identical to TRBD1. CDR3 length equals 17 residues. V gave up 2 bases and J gave up 1 base; unmatched junction bases: 8. Per the germline V gene, CDR1 is WNHNN and CDR2 is SYGVQD (reference sequence). The CDR3, as DNA: TGCGCCAGCAGTGAGGGTCAGGACAGGGGACCGAACACTGAAGCTTTCTTT. It codes for CASSEGQDRGPNTEAFF.

The chain recombines TRBV5-1 with TRBJ2-1; D is perhaps TRBD2 (5 bases). Looked up from germline, CDR1 is SGHRS and CDR2 is YFSETQ. This CDR3 comprises 16 residues. The V end was cut by 5 bases, the J end by 3 bases, with 18 bases between. CDR3 nucleotides: TGCGCCAGCAGACCCTCGGGGAGCGGAGACTACAATGAGCAGTTCTTC. The encoded protein is CASRPSGSGDYNEQFF.

V is TRBV6-1 and J is TRBJ1-2; D is unresolved. Germline lookup yields CDR1 MNHNS and CDR2 SASEGT. CDR3 length: 12 amino acids. V was trimmed by 9 bases and J by 0 bases, leaving 8 bases between them. This CDR3 reads CASEQANYGYTF. The CDR3 nucleotides read TGTGCCAGTGAACAAGCTAACTATGGCTACACCTTC.

The chain is built from TRBV28 and TRBJ1-1; weak D call: TRBD1 (5 bases). V gave up 2 bases and J gave up 8 bases, with 9 bases separating them. The germline V gene encodes CDR1 MDHEN and CDR2 SYDVKM. The CDR3 is 12 residues long. CDR3 loop: CASSLAGREAFF. CDR3 coding DNA: TGTGCCAGCAGTTTAGCAGGGCGAGAAGCTTTCTTT.

The rearrangement links TRBV9 to TRBJ2-7; D might be TRBD1 (6 bases). The V end was cut by 1 base, the J end by 2 bases, with 10 bases between. This CDR3 comprises 14 residues. CDR1 is SGDLS and CDR2 is YYNGEE in the germline V gene. CDR3 bases: TGTGCCAGCAGCGTATCTCAGGGGCCCTACGAGCAGTACTTC. Residues: CASSVSQGPYEQYF.

The chain uses TRBV19 and TRBJ2-4; possible D gene TRBD2, 5 bases. CDR1 is LNHDA, CDR2 SQIVND, per germline (reference sequence). The CDR3 is made up of 12 amino acids. Trimming left V 6 bases short and J 6 bases short, with 9 bases between. The CDR3 loop reads CASRDFTNIQYF. CDR3 coding DNA: TGTGCCAGTAGGGACTTCACAAACATTCAGTACTTC.

The rearrangement joins TRBV6-5 to TRBJ1-2, with 8 bases that match TRBD1. This CDR3 is 15 amino acids long. The germline CDR1 and CDR2 sequences are MNHEY and SVGAGI. V trimming: 2 bases; J trimming: 6 bases; junction bases outside the gene matches: 8. The CDR3: CASSYGQGGGNGYTF. The CDR3 DNA follows: TGTGCCAGCAGTTACGGACAGGGAGGAGGAAATGGCTACACCTTC.

The chain uses TRBV30 and TRBJ1-2, with 9 positions matching TRBD1. The CDR3 extends over 11 amino acids. Germline V gene lookup returns CDR1 GTSNPN and CDR2 SVGIG (reference sequence). CDR3 in DNA: TGTGTAGCGACAGGGGGAATGGGCTACACCTTC. This encodes CVATGGMGYTF.

The gene calls are TRBV7-2 and TRBJ1-4, with 7 bases matching TRBD1. The V gene end was trimmed by 5 bases and the J gene end by 8 bases; junction bases not matched to a gene: 11. The CDR3 sequence is 15 residues long. Germline V gene sequence: CDR1 SGHTA, CDR2 FQGNSA. This CDR3 is CASSSLQGVGEKLFF. As DNA, the CDR3 is TGTGCCAGCAGCAGCCTCCAGGGGGTAGGCGAAAAACTGTTTTTT.

This clone was observed a few times. The V call is TRBV19, the J call TRBJ1-1; TRBD1 aligns across 8 bases. Germline-derived CDR1 and CDR2 are LNHDA and SQIVND (reference sequence). The CDR3 loop spans 15 amino acids. V shed 3 bases, J shed 5 bases, and the junction held 8 bases outside the gene matches. The CDR3 region is CASSIAGGGMTEAFF. The DNA of the CDR3 is TGTGCCAGTAGTATCGCAGGGGGCGGTATGACTGAAGCTTTCTTT.

CDR3: CASSRTRGENTGELFF. The CDR3, as DNA: TGTGCCAGCAGCCGAACGCGGGGGGAGAACACCGGGGAGCTGTTTTTT. The chain joins TRBV7-2 to TRBJ2-2, with 8 positions matching TRBD2. The CDR3 loop spans 16 amino acids. The V gene's germline CDR1 is SGHTA and CDR2 FQGNSA. The ends lost 5 bases at V and 1 base at J; junction bases unmatched: 6.

The CDR3 loop is CASTSDRGGREQYF. Written as DNA, the CDR3 is TGTGCCAGCACCTCGGACAGAGGCGGGAGGGAGCAGTACTTC. This chain connects TRBV28 to TRBJ2-7; 8 bases map to TRBD2. Germline V gene data show CDR1 as MDHEN and CDR2 as SYDVKM. J was trimmed by 7 bases and V by 7 bases; bases with no gene match: 12. This CDR3 spans 14 amino acids.

This chain links TRBV6-5 with TRBJ1-5; D possibly corresponds to TRBD1 (5 bases). V was pared by 6 bases and J by 10 bases, with 16 bases between. CDR1 and CDR2 (germline): MNHEY, SVGAGI. The CDR3 runs 13 residues. The CDR3 DNA sequence: TGTGCCAGCAGCGGACAAATCACGGGTCCCCAGCATTTT. Translated: CASSGQITGPQHF.

This chain uses TRBV7-9 with TRBJ2-5, with D maybe TRBD1 (7 bases). The germline CDR1 and CDR2 sequences are SEHNR and FQNEAQ (reference sequence). The CDR3 is 18 residues long. Trimming removed 5 bases at V and 4 bases at J, with 26 bases between. The CDR3 sequence: CASSPWLWTGQGGETQYF. The CDR3 nucleotides read TGTGCCAGCAGCCCCTGGTTGTGGACAGGCCAGGGGGGAGAGACCCAGTACTTC.

The genes are TRBV7-9 and TRBJ2-1, with 9 bases lining up with TRBD2. CDR1 is SEHNR and CDR2 is FQNEAQ in the germline V gene (reference sequence). The V gene end was trimmed by 2 bases and the J gene end by 8 bases; junction bases not matched to a gene: 10. CDR3 length: 16 residues. CDR3 sequence reads: CASSLPSASGNDEQFF. The DNA of the CDR3 is TGTGCCAGCAGCTTACCCTCGGCTAGCGGGAACGATGAGCAGTTCTTC. Full variable domain (remainder filled in from reference TRBV7-9 and TRBJ2-1): DTGVSQNPRHKITKRGQNVTFRCDPISEHNRLYWYRQTLGQGPEFLTYFQNEAQLEKSRLLSDRFSAERPKGSFSTLEIQRTEQGDSAMYLCASSLPSASGNDEQFFGPGTRLTVL.

This sequence joins TRBV14 and TRBJ1-1, with 8 bases identical to TRBD1. From germline, CDR1 is SGHDN and CDR2 FVKESK. Losses at the gene ends were 3 bases for V and 10 bases for J; bases not matched to a gene: 10. The CDR3 consists of 14 residues. CDR3 coding DNA: TGTGCCAGCAGCCACCTCGGACAGGGTGAGGGAGCTTTCTTT. This codes for CASSHLGQGEGAFF.